This T cell receptor beta chain was sequenced in a study of molecular identifiers for immune sequencing clone quantification. Study-level background: Four portions were sequenced after RNA from approximately 20,000 or 98,000 naive CD8 cells was split five ways in replicates.

TCRdb reprocessed the PCR reads with MiXCR, giving one entry per CDR3 protein. Among roughly 90,000 distinct CDR3 sequences, roughly 19% were seen once, and the ten largest hold roughly 0.85%. This clonotype was seen repeatedly, ten times or more. Using 10%, 30% or 50% RNA, naive CD8 libraries were derived from around 20,000 to 1,000,000 sorted cells. Naive CD8 T cells, phenotype CD8+CD4-CCR7+CD45RA+, were sorted. The CDR3 runs to 15 residues. In germline, CDR1 is MDHEN, CDR2 SYDVKM. Losses at the gene ends were 6 bases for V and 6 bases for J; bases not matched to a gene: 10. The TCR comes from a human donor in good health. Some libraries in this study had Jurkat cell RNA spiked in. This chain uses TRBV28 with TRBJ1-5; 8 nucleotides match TRBD1. The sample consisted of naive CD8+ T cells from blood, with Jurkat cell RNA spiked in. Subset of the sample: FACS-sorted CD8+CD4-CCR7+CD45RA+ naive T cells. In nucleotides, the CDR3 is TGTGCCAGCAGAAAGAGGCAGGGGGCTAGTCAGCCCCAGCATTTT. Amino acid sequence: CASRKRQGASQPQHF.